Described below is a single T cell receptor (beta chain) sequence and its context. Its antigen target is currently unknown. Base-call qualities are not available, and no considerably larger clone is one nucleotide away. Donors were healthy HIV-negative adults with no recently reported acute infections or vaccinations. Every donor was a Caucasian adult living in Nashville, Tennessee, USA. CD4+ T cells were enriched by magnetic negative selection, after which naive cells were positively selected on CD45RA and the negative fraction was taken as the memory subset. After blood collection by leukapheresis, PBMCs were isolated using Ficoll-Histopaque density gradient centrifugation and then cryopreserved in the vapor phase of liquid nitrogen. Analytical flow cytometry was used to check the purity and quantity of every magnetically sorted T cell population. Genomic DNA was isolated from each sorted fraction and quantified by UV absorbance on a Nanodrop 2000c.

This specimen comes from a study of shared clonotypes between healthy human individuals (dated by TCRdb to the early 2020s). Turning to the overall study: Three men and two women, aged 18 to 49 years, made up the cohort. The study deeply sequenced blood TCR repertoires of about five healthy adults to estimate repertoire size and the extent of clonotype sharing between individuals. Per donor, leukapheresis produced somewhere between about 0.94 and 8.9 billion PBMCs. Per donor, three plates each were used for CD4 naive and CD4 memory, two for CD8 naive, and one for CD8 memory. Different laboratories and diverse techniques were used to prepare libraries and sequence TCR repertoires, to increase sequencing depth and limit assay-specific biases. Broad study findings and their caveats: Based on pairwise subsampling, the degree of clonotype sharing among donors was expected to be affected by sequencing depth. Compared with non-shared clonotypes, clonotypes shared by all four sorted-subset donors had higher generation probabilities. The small number of donors limited the genetic and exposure-history diversity represented. When several donors were compared, the shared fraction of clonotypes was about 5.5% for naive CD4, 3.5% to 4% for naive CD8, 2% to 2.5% for memory CD4, and less than 0.5% for memory CD8. Naive subsets generally had larger estimated clonotype richness than memory subsets did. Sampling was restricted to blood, and TCR repertoires in tissue are likely to differ from TCR repertoires in blood. Incomplete sequencing was indicated by rarefaction of sorted-subset datasets, despite the large sequencing depth.

Using the deep immunoSEQ assay, TCR CDR3 regions were amplified from genomic DNA by multiplex PCR. Genomic DNA extracted from each cell subset was distributed evenly over all wells of several immunoSEQ 96-well plates, and each plate served as one replicate. Each replicate PCR for sorted subsets received about 0.2 ug genomic DNA, equal to tens of thousands of T cell genomes. Purified libraries were quantified with a Qubit 3.0 fluorometer, sized on a Bioanalyzer 2100, and re-quantified with the KAPA Library Quantification kit. Every immunoSEQ 96-well plate was sequenced on a dedicated single-read 150-cycle Illumina NextSeq 550 flow cell. The paper's processing steps were these. The immunoSEQ output contained only junctional sequences without quality scores, so filtering could not match that applied to full-length reads. Sequences were annotated with PyIR, a Python wrapper for IgBLAST v1.9, and V/J genes and CDR3 were assigned using IMGT germline references. Reads were removed for weak V/J assignments (E-value above 1e-6), missing CDR3, stop codons, out-of-frame junctions, or ambiguous translated residues. V3J clonotypes were defined by identical inferred V gene, J gene, and CDR3 amino acid sequence. The percentage overlap between two repertoires was calculated by dividing the number of shared unique clonotypes by the size of the smaller repertoire. RTK rarefaction, the Chao1 estimator, and Recon v2.1 estimates of unobserved clonotypes were used to assess repertoire richness. Generation probabilities for all TCRbeta clonotypes obtained by the gDNA method from a handful of donors were computed using OLGA. TCRdb's version of the immuneACCESS table is confined to in-frame rearrangements and falls short of the full clone set. An unresolved V gene accounts for under half of the shortfall where checked; the remainder is of unknown origin. Clonal size and the V and J genes are those of that table, whereas D and trimming came from the DNA. The sample table records around 980,000 clones; 70% to 80% of these occur just once. The top ten clonotypes cover roughly 0.62% of the sample.

The germline V gene yields SGHAT for CDR1 and FQNNGV for CDR2. V drops 5 bases and J drops 0 bases, leaving 10 bases in between. Including the terminal cysteine and phenylalanine, the CDR3 comprises 14 residues. The CDR3 DNA has 42 bases and is translated from base 1. The specimen sequenced was memory CD4+ T cells from PBMCs. Per the publication, the cell subset or site label means: CD45RA-negative fraction. The receptor chain draws on TRBV11-2 and TRBJ1-1; the D gene is possibly TRBD1, with 6 bases matching. The TCR comes from a man younger than 35 in good health. Some clones in this sample may be carry-over from other donors' samples. The DNA sequence follows: TGTGCCAGCAGCCACGGACAGCTGAACACTGAAGCTTTCTTT. It translates to CASSHGQLNTEAFF.